Described below is a single TCR beta chain sequence and its context. Its antigen is as yet unknown. Individual cDNA molecules each received unique molecular identifiers attached to them. TCRdb re-called the 5' RACE reads with MiXCR, one entry per CDR3 protein. The table includes fewer than 95,000 distinct CDR3 sequences, 16% detected once. The data belong to a study of early T cells in non-severe SARS-CoV-2 infection. Notes on the study in general: Sequences matched to VDJdb favored anti-spike CD8 responses, while private and CD4 specificities were missed.

The TCR originated in an adult who was a healthcare worker with PCR-confirmed SARS-CoV-2 infection or an uninfected control (not recorded which). The material was whole blood, obtained at baseline.

The CDR3: CASSLGGGRYEQFF. CDR3 in DNA: TGTGCCAGCAGCTTAGGGGGGGGCCGATATGAGCAGTTCTTC. The chain has TRBV7-6 and TRBJ2-1, with D tentatively TRBD2 (7 bases). From germline, CDR1 is SGHVS and CDR2 FNYEAQ. This CDR3 spans 14 amino acids. Trimming stripped 1 base from V and 8 bases from J, with 12 bases between.